The 2 T cell receptor beta chains given below trace back to one sample, sequenced in a study of cytomegalovirus exposure and HLA in healthy donors. The PCR made use of 60 Vbeta and 13 Jbeta primers. The assay was immunoSEQ multiplex PCR, and TCRdb's table has in-frame clones only and misses some. The table has some 270,000 clones, around 90% seen once. The specimen was PBMCs. The receptors come from a girl aged 2-9 years in good health and CMV-seronegative.

The gene calls are TRBV2 and TRBJ2-1; TRBD2 agrees at 8 bases. Trimming at V came to 4 bases and at J to 6 bases, leaving 5 bases not matched to a gene. CDR1 and CDR2 (germline): SNHLY, FYNNEI. This CDR3 spans 14 amino acids. The CDR3 loop reads CASSGGTSRNEQFF. The CDR3 nucleotides read TGTGCCAGCAGTGGAGGGACTAGTCGCAATGAGCAGTTCTTC.

This rearrangement joins TRBV2 to TRBJ2-1; no definite D call. Per the germline V gene, CDR1 is SNHLY and CDR2 is FYNNEI. The CDR3 runs 16 residues. Trimming shortened V by 5 bases and J by 0 bases, and 14 bases separated the two germline ends. The CDR3 sequence: CASSTVMGYSYNEQFF. The CDR3 DNA is TGTGCCAGCAGTACCGTGATGGGCTACTCCTACAATGAGCAGTTCTTC.